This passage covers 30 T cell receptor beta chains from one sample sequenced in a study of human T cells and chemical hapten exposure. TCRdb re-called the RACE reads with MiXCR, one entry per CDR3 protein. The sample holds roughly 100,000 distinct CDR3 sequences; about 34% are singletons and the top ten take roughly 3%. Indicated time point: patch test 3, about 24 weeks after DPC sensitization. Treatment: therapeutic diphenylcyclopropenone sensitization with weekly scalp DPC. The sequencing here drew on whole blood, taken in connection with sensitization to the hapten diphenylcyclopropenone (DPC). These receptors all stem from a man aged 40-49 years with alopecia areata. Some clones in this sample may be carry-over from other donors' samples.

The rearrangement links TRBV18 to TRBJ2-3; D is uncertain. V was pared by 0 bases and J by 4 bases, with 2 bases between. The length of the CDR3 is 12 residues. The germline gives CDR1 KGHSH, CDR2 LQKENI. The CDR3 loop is CASSPPADTQYF. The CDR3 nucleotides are TGTGCCAGCTCACCACCGGCAGATACGCAGTATTTT.

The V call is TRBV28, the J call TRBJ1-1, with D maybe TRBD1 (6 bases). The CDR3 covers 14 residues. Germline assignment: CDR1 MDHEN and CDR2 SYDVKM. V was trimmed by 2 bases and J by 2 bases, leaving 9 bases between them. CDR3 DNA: TGTGCCAGCAGTTTAATACAGGGAAACACTGAAGCTTTCTTT. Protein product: CASSLIQGNTEAFF.

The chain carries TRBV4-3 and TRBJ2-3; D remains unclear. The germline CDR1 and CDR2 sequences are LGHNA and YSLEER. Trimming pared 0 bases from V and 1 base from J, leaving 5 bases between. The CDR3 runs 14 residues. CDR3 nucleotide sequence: TGCGCCAGCAGCCAAGAGGCTGGCACAGATACGCAGTATTTT. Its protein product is CASSQEAGTDTQYF.

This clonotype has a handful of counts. The CDR3 DNA sequence: TGTGCCACCAGCCAGACCGGGGAGCTGTTTTTT. Protein product: CATSQTGELFF. V gene TRBV15 combines with J gene TRBJ2-2, with D unclear. CDR3 length equals 11 residues. The germline V gene has CDR1 LNHNV and CDR2 YYDKDF (reference sequence). Deletions cut 5 bases from V and 5 bases from J, with 3 bases between.

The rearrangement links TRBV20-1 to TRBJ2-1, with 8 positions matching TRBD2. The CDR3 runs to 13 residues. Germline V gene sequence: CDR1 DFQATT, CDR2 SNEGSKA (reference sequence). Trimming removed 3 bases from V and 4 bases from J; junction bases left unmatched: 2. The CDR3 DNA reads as TGCAGTGCTAGCGGCGGGAGGTACAATGAGCAGTTCTTC. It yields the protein CSASGGRYNEQFF.

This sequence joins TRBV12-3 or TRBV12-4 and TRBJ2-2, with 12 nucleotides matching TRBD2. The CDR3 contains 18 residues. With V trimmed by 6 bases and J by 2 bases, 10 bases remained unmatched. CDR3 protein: CASSPPGLAGQNTGELFF. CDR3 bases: TGTGCCAGCAGCCCCCCGGGACTAGCGGGTCAAAACACCGGGGAGCTGTTTTTT.

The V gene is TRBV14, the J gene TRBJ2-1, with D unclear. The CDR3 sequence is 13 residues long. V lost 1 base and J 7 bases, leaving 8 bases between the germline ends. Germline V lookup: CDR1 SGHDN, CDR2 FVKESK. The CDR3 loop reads CASSQVVGNEQFF. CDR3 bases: TGTGCCAGCAGCCAAGTGGTCGGGAATGAGCAGTTCTTC.

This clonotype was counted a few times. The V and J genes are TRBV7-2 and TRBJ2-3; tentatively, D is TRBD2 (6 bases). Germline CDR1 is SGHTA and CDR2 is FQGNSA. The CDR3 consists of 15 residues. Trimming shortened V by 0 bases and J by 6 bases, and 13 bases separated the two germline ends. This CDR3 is CASSLAGPAGDTQYF. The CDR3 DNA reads TGTGCCAGCAGCTTAGCAGGGCCTGCGGGGGATACGCAGTATTTT. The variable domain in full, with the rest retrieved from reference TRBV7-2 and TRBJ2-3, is GAGVSQSPSNKVTEKGKDVELRCDPISGHTALYWYRQSLGQGLEFLIYFQGNSAPDKSGLPSDRFSAERTGGSVSTLTIQRTQQEDSAVYLCASSLAGPAGDTQYFGPGTRLTVL.

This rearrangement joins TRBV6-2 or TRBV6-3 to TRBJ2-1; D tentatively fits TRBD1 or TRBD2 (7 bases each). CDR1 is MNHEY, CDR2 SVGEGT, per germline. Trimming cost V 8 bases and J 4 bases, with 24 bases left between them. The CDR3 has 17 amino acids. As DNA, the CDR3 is TGTGCCAGCTATACTGCGCAGGGGAGGGGGCCGTACAATGAGCAGTTCTTC. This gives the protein CASYTAQGRGPYNEQFF.

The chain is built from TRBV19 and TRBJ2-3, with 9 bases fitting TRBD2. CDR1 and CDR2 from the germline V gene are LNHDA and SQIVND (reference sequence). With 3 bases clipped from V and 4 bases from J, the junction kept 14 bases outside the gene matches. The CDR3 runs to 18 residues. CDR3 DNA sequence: TGTGCCAGTAGTATGGAACCCTCGGGTAGCGGGAGATCAGATACGCAGTATTTT. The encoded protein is CASSMEPSGSGRSDTQYF.

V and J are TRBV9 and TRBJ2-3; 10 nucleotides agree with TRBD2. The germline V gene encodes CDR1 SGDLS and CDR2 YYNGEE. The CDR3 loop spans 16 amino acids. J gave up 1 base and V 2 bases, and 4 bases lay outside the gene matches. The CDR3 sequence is CASSVGTSVGTDTQYF. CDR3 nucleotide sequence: TGTGCCAGCAGCGTGGGGACTAGCGTTGGCACAGATACGCAGTATTTT.

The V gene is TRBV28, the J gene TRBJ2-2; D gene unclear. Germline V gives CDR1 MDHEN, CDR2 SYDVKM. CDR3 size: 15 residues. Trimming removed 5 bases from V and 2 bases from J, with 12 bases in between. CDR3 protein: CASSREALNTGELFF. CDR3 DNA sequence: TGTGCCAGCAGTAGAGAGGCCCTCAACACCGGGGAGCTGTTTTTT.

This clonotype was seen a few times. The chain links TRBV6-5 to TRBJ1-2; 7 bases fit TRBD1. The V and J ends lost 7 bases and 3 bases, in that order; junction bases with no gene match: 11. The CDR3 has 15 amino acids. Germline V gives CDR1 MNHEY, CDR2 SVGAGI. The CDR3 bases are TGTGCCAGCATCCGACAGGGTTGGGGGGACTATGGCTACACCTTC. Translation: CASIRQGWGDYGYTF.

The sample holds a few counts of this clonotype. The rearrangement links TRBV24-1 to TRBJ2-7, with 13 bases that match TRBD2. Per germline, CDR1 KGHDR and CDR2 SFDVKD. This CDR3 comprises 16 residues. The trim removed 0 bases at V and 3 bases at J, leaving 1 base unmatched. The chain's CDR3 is CATSDLRTSGSYEQYV. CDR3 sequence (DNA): TGTGCCACCAGTGATTTGCGGACTAGCGGGAGCTACGAGCAGTACGTC.

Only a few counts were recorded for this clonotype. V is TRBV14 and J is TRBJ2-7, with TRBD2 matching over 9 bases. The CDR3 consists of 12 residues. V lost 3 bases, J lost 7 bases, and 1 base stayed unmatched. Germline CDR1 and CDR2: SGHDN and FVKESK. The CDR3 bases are TGTGCCAGCAGCCATGGACTAGCGGAGCAGTACGTC. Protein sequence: CASSHGLAEQYV.

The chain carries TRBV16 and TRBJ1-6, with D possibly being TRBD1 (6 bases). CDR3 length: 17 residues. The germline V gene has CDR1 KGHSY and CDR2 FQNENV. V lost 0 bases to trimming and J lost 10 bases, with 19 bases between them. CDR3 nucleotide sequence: TGTGCCAGCAGCCAATCCCCCGTTAATGCGGGGGGCTCACCCCTCCACTTT. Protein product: CASSQSPVNAGGSPLHF.

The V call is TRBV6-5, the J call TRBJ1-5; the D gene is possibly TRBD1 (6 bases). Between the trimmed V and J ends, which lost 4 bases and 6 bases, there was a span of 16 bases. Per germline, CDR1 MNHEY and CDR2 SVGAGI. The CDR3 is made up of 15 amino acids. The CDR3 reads CASSSGQNGGQPQHF. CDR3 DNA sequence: TGTGCCAGCAGTTCCGGACAGAATGGGGGTCAGCCCCAGCATTTT.

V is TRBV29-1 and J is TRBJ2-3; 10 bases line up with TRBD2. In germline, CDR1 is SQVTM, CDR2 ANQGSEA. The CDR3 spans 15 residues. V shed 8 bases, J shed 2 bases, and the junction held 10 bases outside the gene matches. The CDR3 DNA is TGCAGCTTTCGACTAGGGACTAGCGCCACAGATACGCAGTATTTT. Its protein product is CSFRLGTSATDTQYF.

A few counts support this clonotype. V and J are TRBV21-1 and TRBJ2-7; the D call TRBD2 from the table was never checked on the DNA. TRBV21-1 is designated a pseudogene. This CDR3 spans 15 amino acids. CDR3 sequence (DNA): TGTGCCAGCAGCAAACCAGGGACTAGAATCTACGAGCAGTACGTC. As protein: CASSKPGTRIYEQYV.

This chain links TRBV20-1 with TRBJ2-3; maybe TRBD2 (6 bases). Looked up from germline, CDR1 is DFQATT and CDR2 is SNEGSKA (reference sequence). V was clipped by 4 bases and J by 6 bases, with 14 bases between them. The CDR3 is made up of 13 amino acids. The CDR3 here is CSATGTGDDTQYF. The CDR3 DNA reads TGCAGTGCTACCGGGACTGGGGACGATACGCAGTATTTT.

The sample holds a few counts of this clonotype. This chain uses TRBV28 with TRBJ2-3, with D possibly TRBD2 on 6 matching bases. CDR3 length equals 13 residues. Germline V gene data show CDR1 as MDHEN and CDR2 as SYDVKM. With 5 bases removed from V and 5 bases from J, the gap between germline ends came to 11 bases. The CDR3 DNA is TGTGCCAGCAGTGCCGGGAGTCGAGATACGCAGTATTTT. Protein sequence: CASSAGSRDTQYF.

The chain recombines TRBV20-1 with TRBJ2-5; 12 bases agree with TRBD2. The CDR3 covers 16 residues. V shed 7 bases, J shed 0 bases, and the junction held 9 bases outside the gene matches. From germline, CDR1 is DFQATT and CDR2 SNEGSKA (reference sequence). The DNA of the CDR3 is TGCAGTGGTTCGTCTAGCGGGGGGGTGTACCAAGAGACCCAGTACTTC. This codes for CSGSSSGGVYQETQYF.

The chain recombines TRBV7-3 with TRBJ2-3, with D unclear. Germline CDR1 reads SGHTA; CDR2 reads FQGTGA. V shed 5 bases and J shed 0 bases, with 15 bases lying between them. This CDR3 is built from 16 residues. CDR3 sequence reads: CASSPQARRSTDTQYF. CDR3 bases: TGTGCCAGCAGCCCCCAAGCTCGGAGAAGCACAGATACGCAGTATTTT. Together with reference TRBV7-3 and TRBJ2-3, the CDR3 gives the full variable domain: GAGVSQTPSNKVTEKGKYVELRCDPISGHTALYWYRQSLGQGPEFLIYFQGTGAADDSGLPNDRFFAVRPEGSVSTLKIQRTERGDSAVYLCASSPQARRSTDTQYFGPGTRLTVL.

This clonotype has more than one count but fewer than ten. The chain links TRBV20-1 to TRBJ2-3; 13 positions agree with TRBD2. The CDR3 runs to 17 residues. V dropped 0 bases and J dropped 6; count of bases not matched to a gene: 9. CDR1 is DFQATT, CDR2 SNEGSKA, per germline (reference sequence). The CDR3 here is CSARDRMTSGRRDTQYF. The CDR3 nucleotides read TGCAGTGCTAGAGATCGTATGACTAGCGGGAGGAGGGATACGCAGTATTTT.

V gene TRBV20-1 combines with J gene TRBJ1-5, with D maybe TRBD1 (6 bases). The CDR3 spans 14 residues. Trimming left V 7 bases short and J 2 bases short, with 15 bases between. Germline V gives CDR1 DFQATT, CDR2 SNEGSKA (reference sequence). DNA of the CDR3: TGCAGTGTATTAAGGGGGACTGGCAATCAGCCCCAGCATTTT. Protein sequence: CSVLRGTGNQPQHF.

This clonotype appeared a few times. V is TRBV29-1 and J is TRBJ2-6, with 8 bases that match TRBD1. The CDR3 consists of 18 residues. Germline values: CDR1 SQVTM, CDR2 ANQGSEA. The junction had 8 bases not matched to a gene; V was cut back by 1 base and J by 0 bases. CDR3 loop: CSVEVSSGGSSGANVLTF. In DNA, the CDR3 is TGCAGCGTTGAAGTATCTTCAGGGGGCTCCTCTGGGGCCAACGTCCTGACTTTC.

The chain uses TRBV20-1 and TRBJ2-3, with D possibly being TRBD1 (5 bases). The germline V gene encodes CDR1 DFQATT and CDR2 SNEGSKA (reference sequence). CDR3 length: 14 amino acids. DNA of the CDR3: TGCAGCGTCAGGGATTGGCGTATCACAGATACGCAGTATTTT. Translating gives CSVRDWRITDTQYF.

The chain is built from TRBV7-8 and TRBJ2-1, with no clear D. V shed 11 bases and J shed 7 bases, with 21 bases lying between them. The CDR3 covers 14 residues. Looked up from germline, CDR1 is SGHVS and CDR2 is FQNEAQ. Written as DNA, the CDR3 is TGTGCCTCCTACCCTCTTATGAGTTATAATGAGCAGTTCTTC. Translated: CASYPLMSYNEQFF.

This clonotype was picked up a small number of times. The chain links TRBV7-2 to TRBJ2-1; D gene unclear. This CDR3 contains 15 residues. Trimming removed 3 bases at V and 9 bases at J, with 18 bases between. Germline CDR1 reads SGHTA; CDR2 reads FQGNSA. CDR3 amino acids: CASSFWSRMDAEQFF. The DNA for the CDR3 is TGTGCCAGCAGCTTCTGGTCGCGGATGGATGCTGAGCAGTTCTTC. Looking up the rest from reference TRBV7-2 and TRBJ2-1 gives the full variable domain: GAGVSQSPSNKVTEKGKDVELRCDPISGHTALYWYRQSLGQGLEFLIYFQGNSAPDKSGLPSDRFSAERTGGSVSTLTIQRTQQEDSAVYLCASSFWSRMDAEQFFGPGTRLTVL.

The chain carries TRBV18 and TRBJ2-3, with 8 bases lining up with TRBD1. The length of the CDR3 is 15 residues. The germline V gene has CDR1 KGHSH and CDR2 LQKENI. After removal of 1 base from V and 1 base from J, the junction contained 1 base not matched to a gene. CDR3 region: CASSPLGQGTDTQYF. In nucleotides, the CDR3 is TGTGCCAGCTCACCACTGGGACAGGGCACAGATACGCAGTATTTT.